One TCR beta chain is described in this entry. The antigen is not known. V lost 0 bases to trimming and J lost 0 bases; unmatched junction nucleotides: 4. There are 16 residues in the CDR3. CDR1 GTSNPN and CDR2 SVGIG come from the germline V gene (reference sequence). This specimen belongs to a study of a mutant IDH1 vaccine in newly diagnosed glioma. Assay: immunoSEQ multiplex PCR; the TCRdb copy retains only in-frame clones and omits some. The repertoire holds over 30,000 clones, with approximately 53% as singletons. Time point given: week 5, during vaccination. Doses of 300 ug of mutant IDH1 20-mer peptide were given with topical imiquimod. Each of the donors came in with new WHO grade 3 or 4 astrocytomas that were IDH1-mutant and ATRX-lost.

V gene TRBV30 combines with J gene TRBJ1-3, with 8 bases fitting TRBD1. Material: PBMCs, obtained from a glioma patient whose treatment included an IDH1 peptide vaccine. The sequence came from a woman between 18 and 29 years old with glioma. CDR3 in amino acids: CAWSVRTGGSGNTIYF. The CDR3 nucleotides read TGTGCCTGGAGTGTACGTACAGGGGGCTCTGGAAACACCATATATTTT.